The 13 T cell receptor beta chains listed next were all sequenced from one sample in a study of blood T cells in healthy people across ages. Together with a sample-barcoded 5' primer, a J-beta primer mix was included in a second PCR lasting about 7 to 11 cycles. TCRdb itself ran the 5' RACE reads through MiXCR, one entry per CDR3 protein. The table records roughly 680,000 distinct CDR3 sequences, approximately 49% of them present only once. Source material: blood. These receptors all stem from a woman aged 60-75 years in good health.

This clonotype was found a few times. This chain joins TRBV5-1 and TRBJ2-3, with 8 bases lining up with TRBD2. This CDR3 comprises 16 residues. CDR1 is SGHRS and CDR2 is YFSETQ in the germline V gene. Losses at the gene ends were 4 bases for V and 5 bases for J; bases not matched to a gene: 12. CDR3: CASSQNSGTPEDTQYF. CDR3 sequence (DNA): TGCGCCAGCAGCCAAAATAGCGGGACCCCAGAAGATACGCAGTATTTT.

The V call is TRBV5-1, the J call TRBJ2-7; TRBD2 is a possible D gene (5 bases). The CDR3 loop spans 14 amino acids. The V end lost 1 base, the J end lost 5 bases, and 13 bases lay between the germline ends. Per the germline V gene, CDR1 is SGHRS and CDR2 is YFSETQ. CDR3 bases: TGCGCCAGCAGCTTGCGGCAGGCCGGGGACGAGCAGTACTTC. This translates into CASSLRQAGDEQYF.

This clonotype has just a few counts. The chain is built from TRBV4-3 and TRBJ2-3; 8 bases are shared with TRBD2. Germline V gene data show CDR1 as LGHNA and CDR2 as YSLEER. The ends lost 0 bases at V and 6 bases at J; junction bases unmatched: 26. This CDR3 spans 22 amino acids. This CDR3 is CASSQEARPAQTGTRNRDTQYF. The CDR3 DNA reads TGCGCCAGCAGCCAAGAAGCCCGCCCAGCGCAAACCGGGACTAGAAACCGGGATACGCAGTATTTT.

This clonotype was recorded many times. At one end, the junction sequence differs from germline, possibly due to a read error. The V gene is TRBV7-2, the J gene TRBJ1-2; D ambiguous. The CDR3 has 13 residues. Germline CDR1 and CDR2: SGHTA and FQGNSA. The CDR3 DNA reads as TGCGCCAGCAGCTTACGGACGAACTATGGCTACACCTTC. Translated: CASSLRTNYGYTF.

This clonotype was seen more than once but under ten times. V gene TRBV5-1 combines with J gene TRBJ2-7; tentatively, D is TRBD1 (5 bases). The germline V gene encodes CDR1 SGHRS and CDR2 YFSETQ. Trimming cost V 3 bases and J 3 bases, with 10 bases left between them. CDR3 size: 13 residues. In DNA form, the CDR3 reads TGCGCCAGCAGCTATGGCAGGGACTACGAGCAGTACTTC. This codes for CASSYGRDYEQYF.

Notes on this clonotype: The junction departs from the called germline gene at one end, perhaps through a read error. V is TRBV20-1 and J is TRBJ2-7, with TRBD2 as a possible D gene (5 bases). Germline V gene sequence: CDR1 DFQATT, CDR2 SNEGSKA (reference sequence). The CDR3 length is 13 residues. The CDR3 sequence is CGASRDYTYEQYF. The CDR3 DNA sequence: TGCGGTGCTAGCAGAGACTACACCTACGAGCAGTACTTC.

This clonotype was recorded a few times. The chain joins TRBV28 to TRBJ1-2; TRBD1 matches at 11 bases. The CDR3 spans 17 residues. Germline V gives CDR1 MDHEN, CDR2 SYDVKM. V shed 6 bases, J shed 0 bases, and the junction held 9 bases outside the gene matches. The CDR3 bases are TGTGCCAGCAGGAAGGACAGGGGGCGGATTACTAACTATGGCTACACCTTC. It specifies CASRKDRGRITNYGYTF.

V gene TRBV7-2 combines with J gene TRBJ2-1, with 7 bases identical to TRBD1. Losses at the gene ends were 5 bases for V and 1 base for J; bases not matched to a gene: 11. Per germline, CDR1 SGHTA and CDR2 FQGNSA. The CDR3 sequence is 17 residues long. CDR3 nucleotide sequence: TGTGCCAGCAGCCCAAGGCCCCGGGACAGATCCTACAATGAGCAGTTCTTC. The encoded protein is CASSPRPRDRSYNEQFF. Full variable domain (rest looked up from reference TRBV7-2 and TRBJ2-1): GAGVSQSPSNKVTEKGKDVELRCDPISGHTALYWYRQSLGQGLEFLIYFQGNSAPDKSGLPSDRFSAERTGGSVSTLTIQRTQQEDSAVYLCASSPRPRDRSYNEQFFGPGTRLTVL.

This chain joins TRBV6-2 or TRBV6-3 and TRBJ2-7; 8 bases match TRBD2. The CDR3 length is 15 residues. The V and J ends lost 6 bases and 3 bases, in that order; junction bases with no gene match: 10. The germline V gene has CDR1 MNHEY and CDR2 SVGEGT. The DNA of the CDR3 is TGTGCCAGCAGCAGACCGGGACTAGTTGACTACGAGCAGTACTTC. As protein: CASSRPGLVDYEQYF.

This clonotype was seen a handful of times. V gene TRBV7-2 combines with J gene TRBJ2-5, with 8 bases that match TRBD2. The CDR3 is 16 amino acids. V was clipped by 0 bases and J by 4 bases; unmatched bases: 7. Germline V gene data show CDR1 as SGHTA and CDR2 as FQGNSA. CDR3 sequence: CASSLAGRALGETQYF. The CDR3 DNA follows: TGTGCCAGCAGCTTAGCCGGGAGGGCTTTGGGAGAGACCCAGTACTTC. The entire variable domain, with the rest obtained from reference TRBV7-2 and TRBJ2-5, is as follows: GAGVSQSPSNKVTEKGKDVELRCDPISGHTALYWYRQSLGQGLEFLIYFQGNSAPDKSGLPSDRFSAERTGGSVSTLTIQRTQQEDSAVYLCASSLAGRALGETQYFGPGTRLLVL.

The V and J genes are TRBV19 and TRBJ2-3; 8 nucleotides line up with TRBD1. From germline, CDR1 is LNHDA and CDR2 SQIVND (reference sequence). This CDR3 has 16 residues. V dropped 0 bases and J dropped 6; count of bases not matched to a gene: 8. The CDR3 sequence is CASSIDRTGFRDTQYF. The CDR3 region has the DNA TGTGCCAGTAGTATAGACAGGACAGGGTTCAGGGATACGCAGTATTTT.

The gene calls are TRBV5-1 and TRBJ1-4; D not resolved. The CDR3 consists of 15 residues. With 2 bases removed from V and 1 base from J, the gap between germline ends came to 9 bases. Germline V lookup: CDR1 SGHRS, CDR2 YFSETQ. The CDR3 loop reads CASSFERITNEKLFF. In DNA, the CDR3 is TGCGCCAGCAGCTTTGAAAGGATAACTAATGAAAAACTGTTTTTT.

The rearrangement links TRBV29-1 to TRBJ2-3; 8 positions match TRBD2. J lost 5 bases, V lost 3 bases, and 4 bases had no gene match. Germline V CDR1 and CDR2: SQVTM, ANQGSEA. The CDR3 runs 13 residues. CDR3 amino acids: CSVETGGVDTQYF. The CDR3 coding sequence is TGCAGCGTTGAGACGGGAGGGGTAGATACGCAGTATTTT.